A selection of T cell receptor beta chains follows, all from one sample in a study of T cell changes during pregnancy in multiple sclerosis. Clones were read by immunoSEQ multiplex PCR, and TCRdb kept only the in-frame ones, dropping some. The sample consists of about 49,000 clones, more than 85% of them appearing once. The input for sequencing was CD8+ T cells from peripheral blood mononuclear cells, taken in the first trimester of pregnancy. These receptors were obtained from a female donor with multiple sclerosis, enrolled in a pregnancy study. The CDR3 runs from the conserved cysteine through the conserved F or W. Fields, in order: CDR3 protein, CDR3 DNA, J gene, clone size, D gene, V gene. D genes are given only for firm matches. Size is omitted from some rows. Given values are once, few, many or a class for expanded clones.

CASSSGGSYTGELFF | TGTGCCAGCAGCTCCGGAGGGTCATACACCGGGGAGCTGTTTTTT | TRBJ2-2 | NA | NA | TRBV9
CASSLGQFYGYTF | TGTGCCAGCAGTTTGGGGCAGTTCTATGGCTACACCTTC | TRBJ1-2 | NA | NA | TRBV27
CASSYSKTGWEETQYF | TGTGCCAGCAGTTACTCGAAAACAGGGTGGGAAGAGACCCAGTACTTC | TRBJ2-5 | NA | NA | TRBV6-5
CAWRQGYTEAFF | TGTGCCTGGCGACAGGGGTACACTGAAGCTTTCTTT | TRBJ1-1 | NA | TRBD1 | TRBV30
CASSIGDSGANVLTF | TGTGCCAGCAGCATCGGTGATTCTGGGGCCAACGTCCTGACTTTC | TRBJ2-6 | NA | NA | TRBV5-5
CASSITAPGNEQFF | TGTGCCAGTAGTATTACGGCCCCAGGGAATGAGCAGTTCTTC | TRBJ2-1 | NA | NA | TRBV19
CASSESAGGYNEQFF | TGTGCCAGCAGTGAATCTGCAGGGGGCTACAATGAGCAGTTCTTC | TRBJ2-1 | NA | TRBD1 | TRBV6-1
CASSPISGVGSEQFF | TGTGCCAGCAGTCCTATCTCGGGGGTAGGATCTGAGCAGTTCTTC | TRBJ2-1 | NA | NA | TRBV27
CASRSVTGELFF | TGCGCCAGCAGATCTGTGACCGGGGAGCTGTTTTTT | TRBJ2-2 | NA | NA | TRBV5-1
CSVAYSYEQYF | TGCAGCGTTGCCTACTCCTACGAGCAGTACTTC | TRBJ2-7 | NA | NA | TRBV29-1
CAQAGTIRCTGELFF | TGTGCCCAAGCGGGAACCATACGATGCACCGGGGAGCTGTTTTTT | TRBJ2-2 | once | TRBD2 | TRBV11-3
CASSFMRDQETQYF | TGTGCCAGCAGTTTTATGAGGGACCAAGAGACCCAGTACTTC | TRBJ2-5 | NA | NA | TRBV28
CAISDYSGELFF | TGTGCCATCAGTGACTATTCCGGGGAGCTGTTTTTT | TRBJ2-2 | NA | NA | TRBV10-3
CASRTGETYEQYF | TGTGCCAGCCGGACAGGGGAAACCTACGAGCAGTACTTC | TRBJ2-7 | NA | TRBD1 | TRBV2
CASSPLSGLGVYEQYF | TGTGCCAGCAGTCCCCTCTCGGGACTAGGGGTCTACGAGCAGTACTTC | TRBJ2-7 | NA | TRBD2 | TRBV27
CSVERAGGHPGKAFF | TGCAGCGTTGAAAGGGCAGGGGGACATCCGGGGAAAGCTTTCTTT | TRBJ1-1 | NA | TRBD1 | TRBV29-1
CSVAWHRARGLQAFKVDEQFF | TGCAGCGTTGCTTGGCACCGGGCCAGGGGCCTTCAGGCATTCAAGGTAGATGAGCAGTTCTTC | TRBJ2-1 | NA | NA | TRBV29-1
CASSKQAYEQYF | TGTGCCAGCAGTAAGCAGGCCTACGAGCAGTACTTC | TRBJ2-7 | NA | NA | TRBV7-9
CASSESIGSRHPQHF | TGCGCCAGCAGTGAGTCGATAGGATCCAGACACCCCCAGCATTTT | TRBJ1-5 | few | NA | TRBV10-1
CASIPQGANTGELFF | TGTGCCAGCATTCCCCAGGGGGCGAACACCGGGGAGCTGTTTTTT | TRBJ2-2 | NA | TRBD1 | TRBV5-5
CSVGVQSGEQYF | TGCAGCGTTGGGGTCCAGTCGGGGGAGCAGTACTTC | TRBJ2-7 | NA | NA | TRBV29-1
CASSRERVTDTQYF | TGTGCCAGCAGTAGGGAGCGAGTCACAGATACGCAGTATTTT | TRBJ2-3 | NA | NA | TRBV27